The 27 T cell receptor beta chains presented below share a single source sample, sequenced in a study of cytomegalovirus exposure and HLA in healthy donors. Primers: 60 Vbeta forward and 13 Jbeta reverse. The repertoire was sequenced with immunoSEQ multiplex PCR; TCRdb's copy has only in-frame clones and lacks some. Of 100,000 to 150,000 clones in the sample, around 86% were seen once. Sequencing input: PBMCs. Every receptor here comes from a man aged 25 to 40 in good health and CMV-seronegative.

This clone was seen more than once but under ten times. V is TRBV27 and J is TRBJ1-2; a weak D match, TRBD1 (6 bases). CDR1 is MNHEY and CDR2 is SMNVEV in the germline V gene (reference sequence). The germline V and J ends were trimmed by 5 bases and 4 bases, with 11 bases remaining between them. The CDR3 consists of 13 residues. The CDR3, as DNA: TGTGCCAGCAGTCACACAGGGTCCTATGGCTACACCTTC. Translating it yields CASSHTGSYGYTF.

In regard to this clone: Other nucleotide sequences in the sample specify the same CDR3. V gene TRBV19 combines with J gene TRBJ1-6; D unclear. V dropped 3 bases and J dropped 8 bases, with 8 bases sitting between them. Germline V gene lookup returns CDR1 LNHDA and CDR2 SQIVND (reference sequence). There are 13 residues in the CDR3. The CDR3 loop is CASSIGRDSPLHF. CDR3 nucleotides: TGTGCCAGTAGTATTGGTCGGGATTCACCCCTCCACTTT.

This clone appeared a single time. The chain links TRBV6-5 to TRBJ1-4; D is uncertain. CDR3 length equals 15 residues. Per germline, CDR1 MNHEY and CDR2 SVGAGI. Trimming removed 5 bases at V and 0 bases at J, with 10 bases between. Written as DNA, the CDR3 is TGTGCCAGCAGTCCGGTAATTGCAACTAATGAAAAACTGTTTTTT. Protein sequence: CASSPVIATNEKLFF.

The chain recombines TRBV28 with TRBJ2-7; the D gene is possibly TRBD2 (6 bases). Germline-derived CDR1 and CDR2 are MDHEN and SYDVKM. This CDR3 is built from 14 residues. V gave up 3 bases and J gave up 4 bases, with 13 bases separating them. CDR3 bases: TGTGCCAGCAGTTTGGCCCCTCGGGGGTACGAGCAGTACTTC. The encoded protein is CASSLAPRGYEQYF.

This clone has only a few counts. This sequence joins TRBV27 and TRBJ2-7; 7 positions match TRBD1. J was trimmed by 1 base and V by 6 bases; bases with no gene match: 9. Germline values: CDR1 MNHEY, CDR2 SMNVEV (reference sequence). CDR3 size: 15 residues. CDR3 in amino acids: CASRLLRGKSYEQYF. The DNA for the CDR3 is TGTGCCAGCAGGCTCCTCAGGGGGAAGTCCTACGAGCAGTACTTC.

V and J are TRBV20-1 and TRBJ1-2; possible D gene TRBD1, 5 bases. CDR1 and CDR2 from the germline V gene are DFQATT and SNEGSKA (reference sequence). The CDR3 is 11 amino acids. V lost 8 bases to trimming and J lost 8 bases, with 15 bases between them. The CDR3: CSSTWGSGYTF. In nucleotides, the CDR3 is TGCAGTTCTACTTGGGGCAGCGGCTACACCTTC.

V usage is TRBV28 and J usage is TRBJ2-7; 7 bases align to TRBD2. CDR3 size: 16 residues. The germline V gene encodes CDR1 MDHEN and CDR2 SYDVKM. The V segment lost 7 bases and the J segment 5 bases; nucleotides outside the gene matches: 17. The chain's CDR3 is CASTKGLLGGLDEQYF. Written as DNA, the CDR3 is TGTGCCAGCACCAAGGGCCTCCTGGGAGGGTTGGACGAGCAGTACTTC.

The gene calls are TRBV28 and TRBJ1-2, with TRBD1 matching 8 bases. CDR1 is MDHEN, CDR2 SYDVKM, per germline. CDR3 size: 12 residues. The junction had 7 bases not matched to a gene; V was cut back by 8 bases and J by 8 bases. CDR3 in DNA: TGTGCCAGCCAACAGGGGGAAAGGGGCTACACCTTC. Its translation: CASQQGERGYTF.

In this sample, this clone turned up a few times. At one boundary the junction diverges from the germline segment, which might be a read error. CDR3 in DNA: TGTGCCAGCAGGGAAGGTAGTCAGCCCCAGCATTTT. This translates into CASREGSQPQHF. The chain has TRBV6-1 and TRBJ1-5, with D uncertain. This CDR3 has 12 amino acids. CDR1 is MNHNS, CDR2 SASEGT, per germline.

Turning to this clone: At one end, the junction sequence differs from germline, possibly due to a read error. This chain joins TRBV28 and TRBJ2-1; a possible D gene is TRBD1 (6 bases). From germline, CDR1 is MDHEN and CDR2 SYDVKM. The CDR3 contains 14 residues. CDR3 in DNA: TGTGCCAGCAGATCTCCGGGACAATACATTGAGCAGTTCTTC. This gives the protein CASRSPGQYIEQFF.

The V and J genes are TRBV5-1 and TRBJ1-5; D is ambiguous. The CDR3 is 16 residues long. The V end was cut by 3 bases, the J end by 0 bases, with 13 bases between. Germline V CDR1 and CDR2: SGHRS, YFSETQ. The CDR3 nucleotides read TGCGCCAGCAGCTACCTCCCACTTAATAGCAATCAGCCCCAGCATTTT. Amino acids: CASSYLPLNSNQPQHF.

The rearrangement joins TRBV28 to TRBJ2-5; 8 nucleotides line up with TRBD2. This CDR3 has 14 residues. The V and J ends lost 6 bases and 5 bases, in that order; junction bases with no gene match: 8. Germline V lookup: CDR1 MDHEN, CDR2 SYDVKM. The CDR3 loop is CASSPRGGVETQYF. CDR3 coding DNA: TGTGCCAGCAGCCCTCGGGGGGGGGTGGAGACCCAGTACTTC. The entire variable domain, with the rest obtained from reference TRBV28 and TRBJ2-5, is as follows: DVKVTQSSRYLVKRTGEKVFLECVQDMDHENMFWYRQDPGLGLRLIYFSYDVKMKEKGDIPEGYSVSREKKERFSLILESASTNQTSMYLCASSPRGGVETQYFGPGTRLLVL.

The V call is TRBV28, the J call TRBJ1-2, with 7 bases aligning to TRBD1. V lost 3 bases and J lost 7; bases outside the gene matches: 14. CDR1 and CDR2 from the germline V gene are MDHEN and SYDVKM. CDR3 length: 16 residues. Written as DNA, the CDR3 is TGTGCCAGCAGTTTCCGAAAACTGAGACAGGGATTTGGCTACACCTTC. Translating gives CASSFRKLRQGFGYTF.

The chain combines TRBV10-3 with TRBJ2-1; 10 nucleotides align to TRBD2. The CDR3 is made up of 15 amino acids. V shed 2 bases and J 8 bases; nucleotides not matched to a gene: 6. Germline V gene lookup returns CDR1 ENHRY and CDR2 SYGVKD. The CDR3 coding sequence is TGTGCCATCAGTGAGCGGGCTAGCGGGGGCCATGAGCAGTTCTTC. This codes for CAISERASGGHEQFF.

The J gene is TRBJ2-3, the V gene TRBV19, with TRBD1 matching over 7 bases. The CDR3 totals 16 residues. J gave up 0 bases and V 4 bases, and 7 bases lay outside the gene matches. Germline lookup yields CDR1 LNHDA and CDR2 SQIVND (reference sequence). The CDR3 loop reads CASSTYRGTSTDTQYF. The CDR3 DNA reads TGTGCCAGTAGTACCTACAGGGGCACGAGCACAGATACGCAGTATTTT.

The rearrangement joins TRBV4-1 to TRBJ1-5; 7 bases line up with TRBD1. Germline V gives CDR1 MGHRA, CDR2 YSYEKL. The CDR3 has 15 residues. The V gene end was trimmed by 0 bases and the J gene end by 6 bases; junction bases not matched to a gene: 5. The CDR3 sequence is CASSQERGQGQPQHF. The CDR3 bases are TGCGCCAGCAGCCAAGAGAGGGGGCAGGGTCAGCCCCAGCATTTT.

The chain employs TRBV5-1 and TRBJ2-7, with 8 bases lining up with TRBD1. The CDR3 runs 13 residues. V dropped 7 bases and J dropped 2; count of bases not matched to a gene: 5. Germline V gives CDR1 SGHRS, CDR2 YFSETQ. The CDR3 protein is CASRGTGPYEQYF. The CDR3 nucleotides read TGCGCCAGCCGTGGGACAGGCCCCTACGAGCAGTACTTC.

The J gene is TRBJ1-1, the V gene TRBV30; possibly TRBD1 for D (5 bases). The CDR3 length is 14 residues. Trimming removed 0 bases from V and 3 bases from J, with 11 bases in between. Germline-derived CDR1 and CDR2 are GTSNPN and SVGIG (reference sequence). The CDR3 DNA sequence: TGTGCCTGGAGTGTAGGGCAAGGGGACACTGAAGCTTTCTTT. Its protein product is CAWSVGQGDTEAFF.

A word on this clone: Other DNA variants within this sample encode the same CDR3. This chain joins TRBV5-1 and TRBJ2-6; no definite D call. Trimming left V 3 bases short and J 0 bases short, with 4 bases between. The CDR3 has 14 residues. The germline CDR1 and CDR2 sequences are SGHRS and YFSETQ. Here the CDR3 reads CASSSSSGANVLTF. For the CDR3, the DNA is TGCGCCAGCAGCTCGAGCTCTGGGGCCAACGTCCTGACTTTC.

This clone was observed once. Germline and junction disagree at one end, which may indicate a read error. The chain employs TRBV18 and TRBJ2-5; 8 positions agree with TRBD2. The CDR3 extends over 16 amino acids. The V gene's germline CDR1 is KGHSH and CDR2 LQKENI. CDR3 protein: CASSLFREAGEEAQYF. The CDR3 DNA reads as TGTGCCAGCTCACTGTTTAGGGAAGCGGGAGAAGAGGCCCAGTACTTC.

V is TRBV7-9 and J is TRBJ2-5; 9 bases are a match to TRBD2. Germline-derived CDR1 and CDR2 are SEHNR and FQNEAQ (reference sequence). This CDR3 is built from 14 residues. V was pared by 4 bases and J by 1 base, with 1 base of the junction left unmatched. The CDR3 is CASSWTSAQETQYF. CDR3 DNA sequence: TGTGCCAGCAGCTGGACTAGCGCCCAAGAGACCCAGTACTTC. The variable domain in full, completed from reference TRBV7-9 and TRBJ2-5, reads DTGVSQNPRHKITKRGQNVTFRCDPISEHNRLYWYRQTLGQGPEFLTYFQNEAQLEKSRLLSDRFSAERPKGSFSTLEIQRTEQGDSAMYLCASSWTSAQETQYFGPGTRLLVL.

This clone appeared once. The chain recombines TRBV6-6 with TRBJ1-1, with D possibly TRBD1 on 5 matching bases. V was clipped by 5 bases and J by 11 bases, with 21 bases between them. Germline assignment: CDR1 MNHNY and CDR2 SVGAGI (reference sequence). CDR3 length: 14 residues. CDR3 DNA: TGTGCCAGCAGTCGCGACGGGACTGCTGCTGGGGCTTTCTTT. This gives the protein CASSRDGTAAGAFF.

The chain couples TRBV5-8 to TRBJ1-5; 10 positions agree with TRBD1. The CDR3 totals 16 residues. J lost 4 bases, V lost 4 bases, and 8 bases had no gene match. Germline CDR1 and CDR2: SGHTS and YDEGEE. DNA of the CDR3: TGTGCCAGCAGCCCAAGGACAGGGGGAGATAATCAGCCCCAGCATTTT. This sequence encodes CASSPRTGGDNQPQHF. Full variable domain (remainder filled in from reference TRBV5-8 and TRBJ1-5): EAGVTQSPTHLIKTRGQQATLRCSPISGHTSVYWYQQALGLGLQFLLWYDEGEERNRGNFPPRFSGRQFPNYSSELNVNALELEDSALYLCASSPRTGGDNQPQHFGDGTRLSIL.

This chain links TRBV11-2 with TRBJ2-7, with D perhaps matching TRBD1 (5 bases). The CDR3 spans 15 residues. V was pared by 0 bases and J by 2 bases, with 11 bases between. Germline CDR1 reads SGHAT; CDR2 reads FQNNGV. CDR3 DNA: TGTGCCAGCAGCTTAGAGGCAGGGAAGGCCTACGAGCAGTACTTC. Protein: CASSLEAGKAYEQYF.

V usage is TRBV5-1 and J usage is TRBJ2-5; 8 bases map to TRBD2. Germline V gives CDR1 SGHRS, CDR2 YFSETQ. The J segment lost 2 bases and the V segment lost 5 bases, leaving 5 bases of the junction unmatched. This CDR3 has 14 amino acids. The CDR3 DNA reads as TGCGCCAGCAGACAAACTAGCGGTCAAGAGACCCAGTACTTC. As protein: CASRQTSGQETQYF.

The chain has TRBV7-8 and TRBJ2-3; TRBD2 matches 9 bases. The CDR3 length is 19 residues. Germline V gene data show CDR1 as SGHVS and CDR2 as FQNEAQ. Trimming at V came to 1 base and at J to 2 bases, leaving 13 bases not matched to a gene. The CDR3 DNA sequence: TGTGCCAGCAGCTTAGTACCTAGCGGGGTTTTCATCAACACAGATACGCAGTATTTT. Encoded protein: CASSLVPSGVFINTDTQYF.

This clone has a single count. The rearrangement joins TRBV5-4 to TRBJ2-1; 10 bases are a match to TRBD2. Germline-derived CDR1 and CDR2 are SGHNT and YYREEE (reference sequence). The CDR3 runs 15 residues. V trimming: 3 bases; J trimming: 2 bases; junction bases outside the gene matches: 2. CDR3 amino acids: CASSSSGGAYNEQFF. The CDR3 DNA follows: TGTGCCAGCAGCTCCAGCGGGGGGGCCTACAATGAGCAGTTCTTC.